These 28 T cell receptor beta chains were sequenced from one sample in a study of blood T cell repertoires in COVID-19 (TCRdb year 2020). Library preparation used the immunoSEQ multiplex PCR assay. The clones in this table, taken by TCRdb from immuneACCESS, are in-frame only. Not every clone is retained; where verified, under half of the shortfall comes from an unresolved V gene, and the cause of the rest is unknown. Counted in this sample were fewer than 350,000 clones; around 90% of them appeared once. The ten biggest clones cover 1.5% to 2% of the sample. What was sequenced was PBMCs or T cells enriched from blood (not recorded which). These receptor sequences come from a woman under 30 with acute COVID-19.

The CDR3 bases are TGTGCCAGCAGCTTAGCATTCCCCCCGGGACTAGCGGGAAGGTATGCCTACAATGAGCAGTTCTTC. Translating it yields CASSLAFPPGLAGRYAYNEQFF. V gene TRBV7-2 combines with J gene TRBJ2-1; 13 bases fit TRBD2. CDR1 SGHTA and CDR2 FQGNSA come from the germline V gene. CDR3 length: 22 amino acids. Losses at the gene ends were 0 bases for V and 2 bases for J; bases not matched to a gene: 16.

This clone has just one count. V gene TRBV7-9 combines with J gene TRBJ2-7; 7 bases line up with TRBD2. CDR1 is SEHNR and CDR2 is FQNEAQ in the germline V gene (reference sequence). CDR3 length: 17 residues. After removal of 6 bases from V and 2 bases from J, the junction contained 16 bases not matched to a gene. The CDR3 DNA reads TGTGCCAGCAGTCCTAATCTCGCGGGAGCATCCCCCTACGAGCAGTACTTC. Protein sequence: CASSPNLAGASPYEQYF.

The chain links TRBV21-1 to TRBJ2-1; the DNA was not compared with TRBD2, the D call given in the table. TRBV21-1 is marked as a pseudogene. This CDR3 spans 16 amino acids. The DNA for the CDR3 is TGTGCCAGCACCAATTCTCGAGGAAGGTCCTACAATGAGCAGTTCTTC. It codes for CASTNSRGRSYNEQFF.

The chain links TRBV5-3 to TRBJ2-7, with 12 bases fitting TRBD1. TRBV5-3 is an ORF, and what it does is uncertain. V lost 5 bases, J lost 5 bases, and 11 bases stayed unmatched. The CDR3 has 16 residues. CDR3 protein: CARSRDRGQVLDEQYF. CDR3 DNA sequence: TGTGCCAGAAGTAGGGACAGGGGGCAAGTGCTGGACGAGCAGTACTTC.

The gene calls are TRBV19 and TRBJ2-7; 9 nucleotides line up with TRBD2. In germline, CDR1 is LNHDA, CDR2 SQIVND (reference sequence). The length of the CDR3 is 16 residues. V was pared by 5 bases and J by 1 base, with 9 bases of the junction left unmatched. The CDR3, as DNA: TGTGCCAGTAGTCCTACGACTAGCGGAAGATCCTACGAGCAGTACTTC. This encodes CASSPTTSGRSYEQYF.

This clone has only a few counts. The J gene is TRBJ1-4, the V gene TRBV25-1, with 8 bases that match TRBD1. The CDR3 contains 13 residues. The J segment lost 5 bases and the V segment lost 6 bases, leaving 2 bases of the junction unmatched. Germline CDR1 and CDR2: MGHDK and SYGVNS. CDR3 protein: CASRGQENEKLFF. The CDR3 nucleotides are TGTGCCAGCAGGGGACAGGAAAATGAAAAACTGTTTTTT. Full variable domain (remainder filled in from reference TRBV25-1 and TRBJ1-4): EADIYQTPRYLVIGTGKKITLECSQTMGHDKMYWYQQDPGMELHLIHYSYGVNSTEKGDLSSESTVSRIRTEHFPLTLESARPSHTSQYLCASRGQENEKLFFGSGTQLSVL.

This chain joins TRBV30 and TRBJ2-7, with D perhaps matching TRBD2 (6 bases). CDR3 length equals 13 residues. V lost 0 bases and J 7 bases, leaving 13 bases between the germline ends. Germline V gene lookup returns CDR1 GTSNPN and CDR2 SVGIG (reference sequence). CDR3 sequence (DNA): TGTGCCTGGAGTGTATCTAGCGTCGGAGAGCAGTACTTC. Translated: CAWSVSSVGEQYF.

The V and J genes are TRBV28 and TRBJ2-7, with 9 bases that match TRBD1. CDR1 and CDR2 (germline): MDHEN, SYDVKM. V trimming: 6 bases; J trimming: 2 bases; junction bases outside the gene matches: 11. The CDR3 is 16 amino acids. CDR3 DNA sequence: TGTGCCAGCAGACCACCAGACAGGGGGGGCGCCTACGAGCAGTACTTC. It yields the protein CASRPPDRGGAYEQYF.

The chain combines TRBV19 with TRBJ1-5; D might be TRBD1 (6 bases). The germline gives CDR1 LNHDA, CDR2 SQIVND (reference sequence). CDR3 size: 16 residues. V shed 6 bases and J shed 6 bases, with 21 bases lying between them. The DNA for the CDR3 is TGTGCCAGTAGAAAGACCGGGGCAGGGGCTAGTCAGCCCCAGCATTTT. Translating it yields CASRKTGAGASQPQHF.

V usage is TRBV5-5 and J usage is TRBJ2-3, with a tentative D call TRBD2 (6 bases). Looked up from germline, CDR1 is SGHKS and CDR2 is YYEKEE (reference sequence). The CDR3 is 16 amino acids. Trimming pared 0 bases from V and 2 bases from J, leaving 13 bases between. The CDR3 loop reads CASSLVAVVDTDTQYF. The CDR3 DNA follows: TGTGCCAGCAGCTTGGTAGCGGTGGTAGACACAGATACGCAGTATTTT.

This clone was observed once. The gene calls are TRBV6-5 and TRBJ1-1, with no clear D. The V end was cut by 0 bases, the J end by 6 bases, with 8 bases between. The germline gives CDR1 MNHEY, CDR2 SVGAGI. This CDR3 is built from 13 residues. CDR3 nucleotides: TGTGCCAGCAGTTACTCCGGTTTCGCTGAAGCTTTCTTT. It is translated as CASSYSGFAEAFF.

This chain connects TRBV5-5 to TRBJ2-4; 10 bases are a match to TRBD1. Trimming took 4 bases from V and 1 from J; bases not matched to a gene: 8. CDR1 and CDR2 from the germline V gene are SGHKS and YYEKEE (reference sequence). The CDR3 is 17 residues long. CDR3 sequence (DNA): TGTGCCAGCAGCCCCTCGACAGGGGGCGCCGCCAAAAACATTCAGTACTTC. It codes for CASSPSTGGAAKNIQYF.

V usage is TRBV4-2 and J usage is TRBJ2-2, with a weak D call TRBD2 (5 bases). V was trimmed by 1 base and J by 4 bases, leaving 16 bases between them. The CDR3 contains 17 residues. CDR1 LGHNA and CDR2 YNFKEQ come from the germline V gene. CDR3 coding DNA: TGTGCCAGCAGCCAAGTGGCCCCCGGGGTCGGCACCGGGGAGCTGTTTTTT. Its protein product is CASSQVAPGVGTGELFF.

V is TRBV19 and J is TRBJ2-5; 12 bases agree with TRBD2. The V gene's germline CDR1 is LNHDA and CDR2 SQIVND (reference sequence). The CDR3 is 18 amino acids. The V and J ends lost 5 bases and 2 bases, in that order; junction bases with no gene match: 12. The CDR3 region has the DNA TGTGCCAGTAGTTACCCAGGACTAGCGGGATCCGTTCAAGAGACCCAGTACTTC. It specifies CASSYPGLAGSVQETQYF.

This clone was seen more than once but under ten times. The chain uses TRBV5-1 and TRBJ1-1, with D perhaps matching TRBD1 (6 bases). There are 15 residues in the CDR3. The germline V gene encodes CDR1 SGHRS and CDR2 YFSETQ. The V gene lost 5 bases and the J gene lost 0 bases, with 14 bases spanning the gap. The CDR3 DNA is TGCGCCAGCAGGAGACAGGAGACCCTGAACACTGAAGCTTTCTTT. Protein product: CASRRQETLNTEAFF. Based on the CDR3 plus reference TRBV5-1 and TRBJ1-1, the full variable domain is KAGVTQTPRYLIKTRGQQVTLSCSPISGHRSVSWYQQTPGQGLQFLFEYFSETQRNKGNFPGRFSGRQFSNSRSEMNVSTLELGDSALYLCASRRQETLNTEAFFGQGTRLTVV.

CDR3 sequence (DNA): TGTGCCAGCAGCTTAGGTTCAGGGCCCCATCAGCCCCAGCATTTT. Protein product: CASSLGSGPHQPQHF. This rearrangement joins TRBV7-9 to TRBJ1-5; TRBD1 is a possible D gene (5 bases). The germline gives CDR1 SEHNR, CDR2 FQNEAQ (reference sequence). V lost 1 base and J lost 5, with 12 bases in between. This CDR3 has 15 residues. The whole variable domain, remainder taken from reference TRBV7-9 and TRBJ1-5, is DTGVSQNPRHKITKRGQNVTFRCDPISEHNRLYWYRQTLGQGPEFLTYFQNEAQLEKSRLLSDRFSAERPKGSFSTLEIQRTEQGDSAMYLCASSLGSGPHQPQHFGDGTRLSIL.

The V and J genes are TRBV29-1 and TRBJ1-1; 10 positions match TRBD1. Trimming removed 0 bases from V and 5 bases from J; junction bases left unmatched: 15. The CDR3 length is 18 residues. Germline V CDR1 and CDR2: SQVTM, ANQGSEA. The DNA of the CDR3 is TGCAGCGTTGAAGATCTTCGGGACAGGGGCCCCGTCAGGACTGAAGCTTTCTTT. It codes for CSVEDLRDRGPVRTEAFF.

Only one count was recorded for this clone. The V gene is TRBV19, the J gene TRBJ2-3; 15 bases agree with TRBD2. Germline V lookup: CDR1 LNHDA, CDR2 SQIVND (reference sequence). Losses at the gene ends were 5 bases for V and 4 bases for J; bases not matched to a gene: 4. The CDR3 has 16 residues. The CDR3 reads CASSPGLAGGSDTQYF. Here the CDR3 DNA reads TGTGCCAGTAGTCCGGGACTAGCGGGAGGTTCAGATACGCAGTATTTT.

The chain uses TRBV6-1 and TRBJ2-3; TRBD1 matches 7 bases. The CDR3 has 16 amino acids. Per the germline V gene, CDR1 is MNHNS and CDR2 is SASEGT. Trimming cost V 1 base and J 1 base; bases outside gene matches: 5. The CDR3 region has the DNA TGTGCCAGCAGTGAAGTAGGAGGACAGGGCACAGATACGCAGTATTTT. It is translated as CASSEVGGQGTDTQYF.

The chain links TRBV5-4 to TRBJ2-7, with 10 nucleotides matching TRBD1. Trimming took 7 bases from V and 8 from J; bases not matched to a gene: 12. The germline V gene has CDR1 SGHNT and CDR2 YYREEE (reference sequence). CDR3 length equals 14 residues. Here the CDR3 DNA reads TGTGCCAGCGGAAGGGGGACAGGGGAGGATCAGCAGTACTTC. Amino acid sequence: CASGRGTGEDQQYF.

The V and J genes are TRBV11-2 and TRBJ1-5; TRBD1 agrees at 7 bases. The CDR3 is made up of 18 amino acids. With 3 bases clipped from V and 1 base from J, the junction kept 12 bases outside the gene matches. Germline V CDR1 and CDR2: SGHAT, FQNNGV. The CDR3 nucleotides read TGTGCCAGCAGCTTGGACAGACAGGGCGTCGGGAGCAATCAGCCCCAGCATTTT. Translating gives CASSLDRQGVGSNQPQHF. Supplemented by reference TRBV11-2 and TRBJ1-5, the full variable domain reads EAGVAQSPRYKIIEKRQSVAFWCNPISGHATLYWYQQILGQGPKLLIQFQNNGVVDDSQLPKDRFSAERLKGVDSTLKIQPAKLEDSAVYLCASSLDRQGVGSNQPQHFGDGTRLSIL.

The chain recombines TRBV6-5 with TRBJ2-1, with D perhaps TRBD1 (6 bases). The V end lost 2 bases, the J end lost 0 bases, and 8 bases lay between the germline ends. The CDR3 sequence is 15 residues long. Germline CDR1 is MNHEY and CDR2 is SVGAGI. The CDR3: CASSYGQSSYNEQFF. The CDR3 DNA is TGTGCCAGCAGTTACGGACAGAGCTCCTACAATGAGCAGTTCTTC.

CDR3 sequence: CATSRGPLNEQFF. The CDR3 DNA reads TGTGCCACCAGCCGGGGTCCCCTGAATGAGCAGTTCTTC. V gene TRBV15 combines with J gene TRBJ2-1, with a tentative D call TRBD2 (5 bases). V shed 5 bases and J shed 7 bases, with 12 bases lying between them. CDR1 and CDR2 from the germline V gene are LNHNV and YYDKDF (reference sequence). CDR3 length: 13 amino acids.

The chain employs TRBV6-2 or TRBV6-3 and TRBJ2-2; no clear D. Germline CDR1 is MNHEY and CDR2 is SVGEGT. V lost 3 bases, J lost 7 bases, and 9 bases lay in between. The CDR3 has 13 amino acids. CDR3 amino acids: CASSYLKNGELFF. The CDR3 bases are TGTGCCAGCAGTTATCTTAAAAACGGGGAGCTGTTTTTT.

The rearrangement joins TRBV7-2 to TRBJ2-2; possibly TRBD2 for D (5 bases). The CDR3 extends over 15 amino acids. V was trimmed by 9 bases and J by 8 bases, leaving 22 bases between them. From germline, CDR1 is SGHTA and CDR2 FQGNSA. CDR3 nucleotide sequence: TGTGCCAGTCCTCGGGGTGGAGGAGGACGGGGGGAGCTGTTTTTT. Protein product: CASPRGGGGRGELFF.

The rearrangement joins TRBV2 to TRBJ1-5; 11 bases fit TRBD1. Germline CDR1 reads SNHLY; CDR2 reads FYNNEI. This CDR3 is 14 amino acids long. V was clipped by 5 bases and J by 5 bases; unmatched bases: 2. The CDR3 here is CASSRTGGDQPQHF. The CDR3 DNA sequence: TGTGCCAGCAGTCGGACAGGGGGCGATCAGCCCCAGCATTTT.

The count of this clone is one. The chain combines TRBV18 with TRBJ1-2; D unresolved. V shed 0 bases and J shed 0 bases, with 8 bases lying between them. The length of the CDR3 is 15 residues. Germline assignment: CDR1 KGHSH and CDR2 LQKENI. The DNA for the CDR3 is TGTGCCAGCTCACCACCGGGTAGCACTAACTATGGCTACACCTTC. Its translation is CASSPPGSTNYGYTF.

This clone was observed a few times. The CDR3 sequence: CAWSGKGQNTIYF. The CDR3 coding sequence is TGTGCCTGGAGTGGGAAGGGGCAGAACACCATATATTTT. The chain has TRBV30 and TRBJ1-3, with D maybe TRBD1 (5 bases). In germline, CDR1 is GTSNPN, CDR2 SVGIG (reference sequence). CDR3 length: 13 residues. Between the trimmed V and J ends, which lost 1 base and 7 bases, there was a span of 11 bases.